These T cell receptor beta chains were read from a single sample in a study of cytomegalovirus exposure and HLA in healthy donors. Profiled with immunoSEQ multiplex PCR; TCRdb holds only in-frame clones, not every one. The sample has around 170,000 clones, 77% seen once. The sequenced material came from PBMCs. The receptor set was obtained from a man younger than 35 in good health and CMV-seronegative. Each CDR3 is given with its conserved first and last residue. Each record gives: V gene, clone size, J gene, D gene, CDR3 protein, CDR3 DNA. The D gene is left open where the match is weak. Rows may omit the clone size; those that give it use once, few, many or a size class.

V gene: TRBV4-1
clone size: .
J gene: TRBJ1-5
D gene: .
CDR3 protein: CASSQGLGKGNQPQHF
CDR3 DNA: TGCGCCAGCAGCCAAGGTCTAGGGAAGGGGAATCAGCCCCAGCATTTT

V gene: TRBV4-1
clone size: .
J gene: TRBJ2-3
D gene: TRBD2
CDR3 protein: CASSVTPGLATRGTDTQYF
CDR3 DNA: TGCGCCAGCAGCGTTACCCCGGGACTAGCTACGAGGGGCACAGATACGCAGTATTTT

V gene: TRBV7-9
clone size: .
J gene: TRBJ2-7
D gene: .
CDR3 protein: CASSSGDGQTYEQYF
CDR3 DNA: TGTGCCAGCAGCTCAGGGGACGGACAAACCTACGAGCAGTACTTC

V gene: TRBV10-3
clone size: .
J gene: TRBJ1-6
D gene: .
CDR3 protein: CAISAGANNSPLHF
CDR3 DNA: TGTGCCATCTCGGCAGGGGCCAATAATTCACCCCTCCACTTT

V gene: TRBV4-3
clone size: .
J gene: TRBJ2-1
D gene: .
CDR3 protein: CASSQDRDSYNEQFF
CDR3 DNA: TGCGCCAGCAGCCAAGATCGGGATTCCTACAATGAGCAGTTCTTC

V gene: TRBV7-7
clone size: .
J gene: TRBJ2-7
D gene: .
CDR3 protein: CASSLVGDTTLSYEQYF
CDR3 DNA: TGTGCTAGCAGCTTAGTGGGGGACACCACCCTTTCCTACGAGCAGTACTTC

V gene: TRBV18
clone size: .
J gene: TRBJ2-7
D gene: TRBD2
CDR3 protein: CASSLGTSGYEQYF
CDR3 DNA: TGTGCCAGCTCCCTTGGGACTAGCGGGTACGAGCAGTACTTC

V gene: TRBV6-5
clone size: .
J gene: TRBJ2-1
D gene: .
CDR3 protein: CASGTGLGYNEQFF
CDR3 DNA: TGTGCCAGCGGAACAGGGTTGGGGTACAATGAGCAGTTCTTC

V gene: TRBV27
clone size: .
J gene: TRBJ2-5
D gene: .
CDR3 protein: CASCPLGGARETQYF
CDR3 DNA: TGTGCCAGCTGCCCCCTGGGGGGGGCCCGGGAGACCCAGTACTTC

V gene: TRBV5-1
clone size: few
J gene: TRBJ2-5
D gene: TRBD2
CDR3 protein: CASSLALLTSGRTETQYF
CDR3 DNA: TGCGCCAGCAGCTTGGCATTGCTAACTAGCGGGAGAACAGAGACCCAGTACTTC

V gene: TRBV5-4
clone size: .
J gene: TRBJ1-2
D gene: .
CDR3 protein: CASSLPGSGYTF
CDR3 DNA: TGTGCCAGCAGCTTGCCAGGGTCTGGCTACACCTTC

V gene: TRBV7-9
clone size: .
J gene: TRBJ2-7
D gene: .
CDR3 protein: CASSLLRQPSYEQYF
CDR3 DNA: TGTGCCAGCAGCTTACTCCGACAGCCAAGCTACGAGCAGTACTTC

V gene: TRBV7-9
clone size: few
J gene: TRBJ1-2
D gene: .
CDR3 protein: CASSLIATGNYGYTF
CDR3 DNA: TGTGCCAGCAGCTTAATAGCTACAGGGAACTATGGCTACACCTTC

V gene: TRBV5-7
clone size: .
J gene: TRBJ2-2
D gene: .
CDR3 protein: CASSLEQVANTGELFF
CDR3 DNA: TGTGCCAGCAGCTTGGAACAGGTAGCGAACACCGGGGAGCTGTTTTTT

V gene: TRBV29-1
clone size: .
J gene: TRBJ2-1
D gene: .
CDR3 protein: CSAGAGAVYEQFF
CDR3 DNA: TGCAGCGCCGGGGCGGGGGCGGTATATGAGCAGTTCTTC

V gene: TRBV7-2
clone size: .
J gene: TRBJ2-5
D gene: .
CDR3 protein: CASSLSGGALQETQYF
CDR3 DNA: TGTGCCAGCAGCTTAAGTGGGGGGGCCTTACAAGAGACCCAGTACTTC

V gene: TRBV7-2
clone size: .
J gene: TRBJ2-7
D gene: .
CDR3 protein: CASSPEEGYYEQYF
CDR3 DNA: TGTGCCAGCAGCCCAGAGGAGGGGTACTACGAGCAGTACTTC

V gene: TRBV7-8
clone size: .
J gene: TRBJ1-2
D gene: TRBD1
CDR3 protein: CASSLVGGQNYGYTF
CDR3 DNA: TGTGCCAGCAGCTTAGTCGGGGGACAGAACTATGGCTACACCTTC

V gene: TRBV6-5
clone size: .
J gene: TRBJ2-7
D gene: .
CDR3 protein: CASSTKGLPYERYF
CDR3 DNA: TGTGCCAGCAGCACCAAAGGCCTCCCCTACGAGCGGTACTTC

V gene: TRBV5-6
clone size: few
J gene: TRBJ2-6
D gene: TRBD1
CDR3 protein: CATGGGGVSGANVLTF
CDR3 DNA: TGTGCCACAGGGGGTGGGGGCGTCTCTGGGGCCAACGTCCTGACTTTC

V gene: TRBV2
clone size: few
J gene: TRBJ2-3
D gene: .
CDR3 protein: CASFSNRNVQYF
CDR3 DNA: TGTGCCAGCTTTTCGAATAGAAACGTCCAGTATTTT

V gene: TRBV11-1
clone size: .
J gene: TRBJ1-4
D gene: .
CDR3 protein: CASSLRGEKLFF
CDR3 DNA: TGTGCCAGCAGCTTGAGAGGGGAAAAACTGTTTTTT

V gene: TRBV5-5
clone size: .
J gene: TRBJ2-2
D gene: .
CDR3 protein: CASSALAAGLNGELFF
CDR3 DNA: TGTGCCAGCAGCGCATTGGCCGCAGGGCTTAACGGGGAGCTGTTTTTT

V gene: TRBV5-1
clone size: .
J gene: TRBJ1-6
D gene: TRBD1
CDR3 protein: CASSPGQGLPLHF
CDR3 DNA: TGCGCCAGCAGCCCGGGACAGGGGCTACCCCTCCACTTT

V gene: TRBV4-2
clone size: .
J gene: TRBJ2-1
D gene: .
CDR3 protein: CASSQDGGYNEQFF
CDR3 DNA: TGTGCCAGCAGCCAAGATGGGGGGTACAATGAGCAGTTCTTC

V gene: TRBV10-2
clone size: .
J gene: TRBJ1-1
D gene: .
CDR3 protein: CASRVATSETFF
CDR3 DNA: TGCGCCAGCAGGGTTGCCACCAGTGAAACTTTCTTT

V gene: TRBV6-1
clone size: few
J gene: TRBJ2-7
D gene: TRBD2
CDR3 protein: CASEAGETYEQYF
CDR3 DNA: TGTGCCAGCGAAGCGGGAGAAACCTACGAGCAGTACTTC

V gene: TRBV5-6
clone size: .
J gene: TRBJ1-1
D gene: .
CDR3 protein: CASSTGQFEAFF
CDR3 DNA: TGTGCCAGCAGCACCGGACAGTTTGAAGCTTTCTTT

V gene: TRBV27
clone size: .
J gene: TRBJ2-7
D gene: .
CDR3 protein: CASKGQGYEQYF
CDR3 DNA: TGTGCCAGCAAAGGGCAGGGCTACGAGCAGTACTTC

V gene: TRBV6-5
clone size: .
J gene: TRBJ2-7
D gene: TRBD2
CDR3 protein: CASSPGLAGANEQYF
CDR3 DNA: TGTGCCAGCAGCCCCGGGCTAGCGGGAGCTAACGAGCAGTACTTC

V gene: TRBV30
clone size: .
J gene: TRBJ1-5
D gene: .
CDR3 protein: CAWSEGAYSNQPQHF
CDR3 DNA: TGTGCCTGGAGTGAAGGGGCGTATAGCAATCAGCCCCAGCATTTT

V gene: TRBV9
clone size: .
J gene: TRBJ2-7
D gene: .
CDR3 protein: CASSVGGRGFYEQYF
CDR3 DNA: TGTGCCAGCAGCGTAGGAGGACGGGGGTTCTACGAGCAGTACTTC

V gene: TRBV25-1
clone size: .
J gene: TRBJ2-3
D gene: .
CDR3 protein: CASSVSEADTQYF
CDR3 DNA: TGTGCCAGCAGTGTTAGCGAGGCAGATACGCAGTATTTT

V gene: TRBV19
clone size: .
J gene: TRBJ1-3
D gene: .
CDR3 protein: CASSMDTISGNTIYF
CDR3 DNA: TGTGCCAGTAGTATGGACACAATCTCTGGAAACACCATATATTTT

V gene: TRBV7-2
clone size: .
J gene: TRBJ2-7
D gene: .
CDR3 protein: CASTFWTVPYEQYF
CDR3 DNA: TGTGCCAGCACCTTCTGGACAGTTCCCTACGAGCAGTACTTC

V gene: TRBV18
clone size: .
J gene: TRBJ1-4
D gene: TRBD1
CDR3 protein: CASSPLGQANEKLFF
CDR3 DNA: TGTGCCAGCTCACCACTGGGACAGGCTAATGAAAAACTGTTTTTT

V gene: TRBV19
clone size: .
J gene: TRBJ2-5
D gene: .
CDR3 protein: CASSIGPRGYQETQYF
CDR3 DNA: TGTGCCAGTAGTATCGGCCCCCGGGGGTACCAAGAGACCCAGTACTTC

V gene: TRBV7-9
clone size: .
J gene: TRBJ2-7
D gene: TRBD1
CDR3 protein: CSSSSLYSLRDREGEQYF
CDR3 DNA: TGTTCCAGCAGCTCATTATATAGTCTCCGGGACAGGGAGGGCGAGCAGTACTTC

V gene: TRBV7-9
clone size: .
J gene: TRBJ2-1
D gene: TRBD2
CDR3 protein: CASSQRASGGYNEQFF
CDR3 DNA: TGTGCCAGCAGCCAACGGGCTAGCGGGGGATACAATGAGCAGTTCTTC

V gene: TRBV29-1
clone size: .
J gene: TRBJ2-3
D gene: .
CDR3 protein: CSVDTGRTDTQYF
CDR3 DNA: TGCAGCGTTGACACAGGTCGCACAGATACGCAGTATTTT

V gene: TRBV30
clone size: once
J gene: TRBJ1-1
D gene: .
CDR3 protein: CAWSQNRGTEAFF
CDR3 DNA: TGTGCCTGGAGTCAAAACCGGGGGACTGAAGCTTTCTTT

V gene: TRBV15
clone size: .
J gene: TRBJ1-6
D gene: TRBD1
CDR3 protein: CATSRVQPRDRGLSPLHF
CDR3 DNA: TGTGCCACCAGCAGAGTTCAACCCCGGGACAGGGGGCTTTCACCCCTCCACTTT

V gene: TRBV11-2
clone size: .
J gene: TRBJ2-6
D gene: TRBD1
CDR3 protein: CASLGGQANSGANVLTF
CDR3 DNA: TGTGCCAGCCTAGGAGGACAGGCCAACTCTGGGGCCAACGTCCTGACTTTC

V gene: TRBV30
clone size: .
J gene: TRBJ2-1
D gene: TRBD2
CDR3 protein: CAWANKGLHFDEQFF
CDR3 DNA: TGTGCCTGGGCTAATAAGGGACTACATTTCGATGAGCAGTTCTTC